This T cell receptor beta chain was recovered during a study of blood T cells in healthy people across ages. Unmatched junction bases numbered 13, after V lost 7 bases and J lost 5 bases. From germline, CDR1 is SNHLY and CDR2 FYNNEI. This CDR3 spans 15 amino acids. For the second PCR, which ran for about 7 to 11 cycles, a sample-barcoded 5' primer and a J-beta primer mix were used. One entry per CDR3 protein, called by TCRdb with MiXCR from the 5' RACE reads. The table lists about 2 million distinct CDR3 sequences, about 50% of them singletons. Per sample, a minimum of 6 million PBMCs were isolated. This TCR was recovered from a woman in her 40s in good health. The genes are TRBV2 and TRBJ1-1, with TRBD1 matching over 7 bases. The sample taken for sequencing was blood. Written as DNA, the CDR3 is TGTGCCAGCACTGAGGGGGCCATTCGAGGGACTGAAGCTTTCTTT. The encoded protein is CASTEGAIRGTEAFF.